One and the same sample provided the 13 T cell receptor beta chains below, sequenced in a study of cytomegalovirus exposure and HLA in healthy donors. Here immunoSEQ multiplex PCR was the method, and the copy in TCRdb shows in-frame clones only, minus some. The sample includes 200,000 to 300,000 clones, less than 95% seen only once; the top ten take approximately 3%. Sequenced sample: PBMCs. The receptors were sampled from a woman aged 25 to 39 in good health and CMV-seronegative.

CDR3 amino acids: CAWSVPPYYEQYF. In DNA form, the CDR3 reads TGTGCCTGGAGTGTACCCCCCTACTACGAGCAGTACTTC. V and J are TRBV30 and TRBJ2-7; the D is unclear. This CDR3 is built from 13 residues. The germline CDR1 and CDR2 sequences are GTSNPN and SVGIG (reference sequence). The ends were cut back, 0 bases at V and 3 bases at J, with 9 bases in the middle.

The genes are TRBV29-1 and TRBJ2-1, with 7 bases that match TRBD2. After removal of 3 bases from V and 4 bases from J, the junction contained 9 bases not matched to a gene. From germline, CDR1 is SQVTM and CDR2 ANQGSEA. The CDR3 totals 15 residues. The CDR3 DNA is TGCAGCGTTGAGGGGGGGAGGTCTTTGTACAATGAGCAGTTCTTC. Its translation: CSVEGGRSLYNEQFF.

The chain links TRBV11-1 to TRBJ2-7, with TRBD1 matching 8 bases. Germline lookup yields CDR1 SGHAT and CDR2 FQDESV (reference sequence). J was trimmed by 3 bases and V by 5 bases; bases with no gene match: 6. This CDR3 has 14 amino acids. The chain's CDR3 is CASSQHGQGYEQYF. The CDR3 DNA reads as TGTGCCAGCAGCCAACACGGACAGGGCTACGAGCAGTACTTC. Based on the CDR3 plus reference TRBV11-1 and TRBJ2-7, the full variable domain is EAEVAQSPRYKITEKSQAVAFWCDPISGHATLYWYRQILGQGPELLVQFQDESVVDDSQLPKDRFSAERLKGVDSTLKIQPAELGDSAMYLCASSQHGQGYEQYFGPGTRLTVT.

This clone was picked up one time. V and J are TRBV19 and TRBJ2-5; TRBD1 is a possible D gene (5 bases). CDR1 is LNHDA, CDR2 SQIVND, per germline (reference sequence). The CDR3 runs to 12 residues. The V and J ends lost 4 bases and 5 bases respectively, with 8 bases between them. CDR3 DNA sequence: TGTGCCAGTAGTAAGCAGGGTGAGACCCAGTACTTC. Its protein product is CASSKQGETQYF.

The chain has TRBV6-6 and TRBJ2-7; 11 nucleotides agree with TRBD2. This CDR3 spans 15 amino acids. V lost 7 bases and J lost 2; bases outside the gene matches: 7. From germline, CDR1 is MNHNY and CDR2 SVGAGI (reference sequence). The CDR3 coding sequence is TGTGCCAGCACAACACTAGCGGGAGCCCCCTACGAGCAGTACTTC. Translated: CASTTLAGAPYEQYF.

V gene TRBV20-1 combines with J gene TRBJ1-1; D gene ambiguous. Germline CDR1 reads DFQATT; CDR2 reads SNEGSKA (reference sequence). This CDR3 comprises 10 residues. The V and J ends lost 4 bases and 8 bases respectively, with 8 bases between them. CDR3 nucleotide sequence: TGCAGTGCTATTACAGCGGAAGCTTTCTTT. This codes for CSAITAEAFF.

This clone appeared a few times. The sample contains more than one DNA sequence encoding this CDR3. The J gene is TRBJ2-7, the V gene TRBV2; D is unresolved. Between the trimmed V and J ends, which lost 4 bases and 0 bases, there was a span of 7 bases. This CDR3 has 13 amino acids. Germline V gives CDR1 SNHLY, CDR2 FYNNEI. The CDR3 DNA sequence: TGTGCCAGCAGTGGAGTCAGCTCCTACGAGCAGTACTTC. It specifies CASSGVSSYEQYF.

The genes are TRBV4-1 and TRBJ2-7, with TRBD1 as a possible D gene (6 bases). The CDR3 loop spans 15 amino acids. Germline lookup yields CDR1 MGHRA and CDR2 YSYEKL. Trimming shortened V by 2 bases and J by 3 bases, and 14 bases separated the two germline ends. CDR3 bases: TGCGCCAGCAGCCAACTGACCGGGACAAACTACGAGCAGTACTTC. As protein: CASSQLTGTNYEQYF.

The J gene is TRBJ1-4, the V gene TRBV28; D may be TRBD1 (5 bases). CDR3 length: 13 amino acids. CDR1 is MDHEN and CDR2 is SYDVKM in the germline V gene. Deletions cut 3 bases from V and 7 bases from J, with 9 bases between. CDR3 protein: CASSLGEGEKLFF. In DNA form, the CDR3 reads TGTGCCAGCAGTTTGGGGGAGGGTGAAAAACTGTTTTTT.

CDR3 bases: TGCGCCAGCTCCACGGGGACTAGCGACCGGAGGGGGGAGCAGTACTTC. It codes for CASSTGTSDRRGEQYF. The rearrangement uses TRBV5-1 and TRBJ2-7; 10 nucleotides match TRBD2. With 7 bases clipped from V and 7 bases from J, the junction kept 17 bases outside the gene matches. The CDR3 is 16 amino acids. Germline V gene sequence: CDR1 SGHRS, CDR2 YFSETQ.

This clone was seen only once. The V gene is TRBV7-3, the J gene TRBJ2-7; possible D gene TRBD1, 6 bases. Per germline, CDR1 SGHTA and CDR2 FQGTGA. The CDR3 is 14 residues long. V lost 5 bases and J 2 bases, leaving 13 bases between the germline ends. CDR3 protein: CASSQDRPPYEQYF. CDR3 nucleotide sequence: TGTGCCAGCAGCCAAGACAGGCCCCCCTACGAGCAGTACTTC.

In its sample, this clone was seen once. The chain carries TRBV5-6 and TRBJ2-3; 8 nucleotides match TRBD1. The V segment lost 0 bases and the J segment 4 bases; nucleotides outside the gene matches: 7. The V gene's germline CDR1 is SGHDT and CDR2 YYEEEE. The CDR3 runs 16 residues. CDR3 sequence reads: CASSLGTGFSPDTQYF. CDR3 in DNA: TGTGCCAGCAGCTTGGGGACAGGGTTCTCCCCAGATACGCAGTATTTT.

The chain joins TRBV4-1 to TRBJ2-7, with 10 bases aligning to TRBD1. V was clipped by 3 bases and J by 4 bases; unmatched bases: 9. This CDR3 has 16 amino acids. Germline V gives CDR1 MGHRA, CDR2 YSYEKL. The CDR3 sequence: CASSHNRDRGMYEQYF. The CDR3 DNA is TGCGCCAGCAGCCACAACCGGGACAGGGGCATGTACGAGCAGTACTTC.